The 22 T cell receptor beta chains below all came from one sample that was sequenced in a study of early T cells in non-severe SARS-CoV-2 infection. TCRdb fed the 5' RACE reads into MiXCR, producing one record per CDR3 protein. The table lists 90,000 to 120,000 distinct CDR3 sequences, 11% of them singletons. Sample: whole blood. The receptors here all came from an adult who was a healthcare worker with PCR-confirmed SARS-CoV-2 infection or an uninfected control (not recorded which).

This clonotype was picked up many times. This chain connects TRBV11-2 to TRBJ2-4; D not resolved. Trimming stripped 0 bases from V and 0 bases from J, with 3 bases between. CDR3 length: 14 amino acids. The germline V gene encodes CDR1 SGHAT and CDR2 FQNNGV. CDR3: CASSLDIAKNIQYF. DNA of the CDR3: TGTGCCAGCAGCTTAGACATAGCCAAAAACATTCAGTACTTC. The whole variable domain, filled in from reference TRBV11-2 and TRBJ2-4, reads EAGVAQSPRYKIIEKRQSVAFWCNPISGHATLYWYQQILGQGPKLLIQFQNNGVVDDSQLPKDRFSAERLKGVDSTLKIQPAKLEDSAVYLCASSLDIAKNIQYFGAGTRLSVL.

This clonotype was recorded a few times. The chain couples TRBV27 to TRBJ1-2; D is unclear. Trimming stripped 5 bases from V and 5 bases from J, with 9 bases between. Germline values: CDR1 MNHEY, CDR2 SMNVEV (reference sequence). CDR3 length: 12 amino acids. The CDR3 nucleotides read TGTGCCAGCAGTAGCGTGGGGTATGGCTACACCTTC. It is translated as CASSSVGYGYTF.

This clonotype was seen ten or more times. The CDR3: CSARVPGDLDEQFF. The CDR3 DNA is TGCAGTGCTAGAGTTCCGGGAGATCTGGATGAGCAGTTCTTC. The chain employs TRBV20-1 and TRBJ2-1; the D gene is possibly TRBD2 (6 bases). Between the trimmed V and J ends, which lost 1 base and 8 bases, there was a span of 15 bases. Germline CDR1 is DFQATT and CDR2 is SNEGSKA (reference sequence). The length of the CDR3 is 14 residues.

This clonotype has just a few counts. The rearrangement links TRBV20-1 to TRBJ2-3, with TRBD1 identical over 9 bases. CDR3 size: 14 residues. Trimming at V came to 5 bases and at J to 1 base, leaving 4 bases not matched to a gene. The germline CDR1 and CDR2 sequences are DFQATT and SNEGSKA (reference sequence). CDR3 sequence: CSAPTGGRTDTQYF. In DNA form, the CDR3 reads TGCAGTGCTCCGACAGGGGGGCGCACAGATACGCAGTATTTT.

At least ten counts were recorded for this clonotype. V gene TRBV10-3 combines with J gene TRBJ1-5; possible D gene TRBD1, 5 bases. Germline V lookup: CDR1 ENHRY, CDR2 SYGVKD. Deletions cut 10 bases from V and 5 bases from J, with 18 bases between. CDR3 length equals 14 residues. The DNA of the CDR3 is TGTGCCAGCTCCCGGGAAGTGGGGCATCAGCCCCAGCATTTT. Translating gives CASSREVGHQPQHF.

This clonotype was observed many times. The CDR3 nucleotides read TGTGCCAGCAGCCAAGGGTCTAACTATCTACAAGAGACCCAGTACTTC. Amino acids: CASSQGSNYLQETQYF. J is TRBJ2-5 and V is TRBV4-2; D is uncertain. The germline V and J ends were trimmed by 1 base and 2 bases, with 14 bases remaining between them. Germline-derived CDR1 and CDR2 are LGHNA and YNFKEQ. This CDR3 is 16 amino acids long.

The rearrangement uses TRBV4-1 and TRBJ1-2; D possibly corresponds to TRBD1 (5 bases). The ends were cut back, 5 bases at V and 8 bases at J, with 9 bases in the middle. Germline V lookup: CDR1 MGHRA, CDR2 YSYEKL. CDR3 length: 11 amino acids. The CDR3 is CASSLGVGYTF. CDR3 in DNA: TGCGCCAGCAGCTTGGGGGTCGGCTACACCTTC.

This clonotype has a count of ten or more. V and J are TRBV5-6 and TRBJ1-2; 9 bases line up with TRBD1. The trim removed 4 bases at V and 5 bases at J, leaving 6 bases unmatched. CDR3 length: 14 amino acids. CDR1 and CDR2 (germline): SGHDT, YYEEEE. The CDR3 here is CASSPRGQGYGYTF. CDR3 nucleotide sequence: TGTGCCAGCAGCCCGAGAGGACAGGGGTATGGCTACACCTTC. Full variable domain (missing parts from reference TRBV5-6 and TRBJ1-2): DAGVTQSPTHLIKTRGQQVTLRCSPKSGHDTVSWYQQALGQGPQFIFQYYEEEERQRGNFPDRFSGHQFPNYSSELNVNALLLGDSALYLCASSPRGQGYGYTFGSGTRLTVV.

This clonotype was found many times. The chain couples TRBV10-3 to TRBJ2-1; 11 nucleotides agree with TRBD2. The CDR3 loop spans 14 amino acids. With 10 bases clipped from V and 9 bases from J, the junction kept 11 bases outside the gene matches. In germline, CDR1 is ENHRY, CDR2 SYGVKD. CDR3 coding DNA: TGTGCCACCGATAGCGGGAGGGCTGTTGGTGAGCAGTTCTTC. It yields the protein CATDSGRAVGEQFF.

The chain joins TRBV6-2 or TRBV6-3 to TRBJ2-5; a weak D match, TRBD2 (6 bases). The CDR3 length is 14 residues. The germline V gene encodes CDR1 MNHEY and CDR2 SVGEGT. V was cut by 5 bases and J by 4 bases, with 14 bases left in between. The DNA of the CDR3 is TGTGCCAGCAGTATGGGGGAGGAGGGAGAGACCCAGTACTTC. The encoded protein is CASSMGEEGETQYF.

This clonotype was seen only a few times. This rearrangement joins TRBV10-3 to TRBJ2-2; possible D gene TRBD1, 5 bases. The CDR3 covers 14 residues. V shed 7 bases and J shed 6 bases, with 15 bases lying between them. Germline V gene lookup returns CDR1 ENHRY and CDR2 SYGVKD. CDR3: CAITPNAGPGELFF. Here the CDR3 DNA reads TGTGCCATCACTCCGAACGCAGGGCCCGGGGAGCTGTTTTTT.

This clonotype was observed many times. This rearrangement joins TRBV13 to TRBJ2-1, with D hard to call. In germline, CDR1 is PRHDT, CDR2 FYEKMQ (reference sequence). Trimming shortened V by 5 bases and J by 4 bases, and 9 bases separated the two germline ends. CDR3 length equals 13 residues. The CDR3 DNA sequence: TGTGCCAGCAGCCTGAGCGAGTACAATGAGCAGTTCTTC. It codes for CASSLSEYNEQFF.

This clonotype came up a few times. In DNA form, the CDR3 reads TGTGCCAGCAGCTTAGGGGCTAGCGGGAGAGACAATGAGCAGTTCTTC. Encoded protein: CASSLGASGRDNEQFF. This rearrangement joins TRBV7-9 to TRBJ2-1; 10 bases match TRBD2. CDR3 length: 16 amino acids. The V gene's germline CDR1 is SEHNR and CDR2 FQNEAQ (reference sequence). V was clipped by 1 base and J by 5 bases; unmatched bases: 5.

This clonotype occurred many times. The gene calls are TRBV7-9 and TRBJ2-5; a possible D gene is TRBD1 (6 bases). Trimming pared 5 bases from V and 5 bases from J, leaving 12 bases between. This CDR3 region has 13 residues. Germline-derived CDR1 and CDR2 are SEHNR and FQNEAQ (reference sequence). The CDR3: CASSPGDRETQYF. The CDR3 DNA reads as TGTGCCAGCAGCCCAGGGGATCGGGAGACCCAGTACTTC.

This clonotype was seen many times. The chain carries TRBV6-2 or TRBV6-3 and TRBJ2-3; possible D gene TRBD2, 6 bases. The CDR3 runs 14 residues. CDR1 is MNHEY, CDR2 SVGEGT, per germline. The V gene lost 6 bases and the J gene lost 3 bases, with 13 bases spanning the gap. The chain's CDR3 is CASRIGGPTDTQYF. The CDR3 nucleotides are TGTGCCAGCAGGATCGGAGGGCCAACAGATACGCAGTATTTT.

The chain joins TRBV19 to TRBJ2-3, with D tentatively TRBD2 (5 bases). Trimming shortened V by 3 bases and J by 1 base, and 8 bases separated the two germline ends. This CDR3 region has 14 residues. The V gene's germline CDR1 is LNHDA and CDR2 SQIVND (reference sequence). DNA for the CDR3: TGTGCCAGTAGTATTGGGCGGGGCACAGATACGCAGTATTTT. Encoded protein: CASSIGRGTDTQYF.

This clonotype appeared a few times. The chain carries TRBV12-3 or TRBV12-4 and TRBJ2-7, with TRBD2 matching 9 bases. This CDR3 region has 15 residues. V lost 6 bases, J lost 5 bases, and 11 bases stayed unmatched. The CDR3 coding sequence is TGTGCCAGCAGCCAAGAGGGACTAGCCAAGGACGAGCAGTACTTC. It codes for CASSQEGLAKDEQYF.

The chain combines TRBV30 with TRBJ2-1, with TRBD2 matching 9 bases. This CDR3 has 14 amino acids. Germline V gene data show CDR1 as GTSNPN and CDR2 as SVGIG (reference sequence). V was clipped by 4 bases and J by 4 bases; unmatched bases: 5. The CDR3 region has the DNA TGTGCCTGGAACAGACTAGCGGTTTACAATGAGCAGTTCTTC. This sequence encodes CAWNRLAVYNEQFF.

This clonotype was detected many times. J is TRBJ2-7 and V is TRBV7-9; possibly TRBD2 for D (6 bases). V was cut by 4 bases and J by 0 bases, with 22 bases left in between. Germline CDR1 and CDR2: SEHNR and FQNEAQ (reference sequence). The CDR3 is 18 residues long. Written as DNA, the CDR3 is TGTGCCAGCAGCTCCGATACCTCTAGCGTTAAGAACTCCTACGAGCAGTACTTC. It yields the protein CASSSDTSSVKNSYEQYF.

This clonotype was recorded a few times. This rearrangement joins TRBV7-2 to TRBJ2-3; no clear D. Germline CDR1 and CDR2: SGHTA and FQGNSA. V was shortened by 5 bases and J by 7 bases, with 7 bases between the two germline ends. This CDR3 contains 11 residues. CDR3 nucleotides: TGTGCCAGCAGCGAAGGGAATACGCAGTATTTT. The encoded protein is CASSEGNTQYF.

Ten or more counts support this clonotype. The chain joins TRBV20-1 to TRBJ2-7; possibly TRBD1 or TRBD2 for D (6 bases each). Trimming removed 2 bases at V and 0 bases at J, with 14 bases between. Germline CDR1 reads DFQATT; CDR2 reads SNEGSKA (reference sequence). The length of the CDR3 is 15 residues. The CDR3 coding sequence is TGCAGTGCTAGACCTCCGGGGGCAAGCTCCTACGAGCAGTACTTC. Protein: CSARPPGASSYEQYF.

This clonotype was seen at least ten times. The chain couples TRBV7-6 to TRBJ2-1, with D unresolved. Germline V CDR1 and CDR2: SGHVS, FNYEAQ. With 5 bases removed from V and 2 bases from J, the gap between germline ends came to 4 bases. The CDR3 loop spans 12 amino acids. Here the CDR3 reads CASSLPYNEQFF. CDR3 coding DNA: TGTGCCAGCAGCCTCCCCTACAATGAGCAGTTCTTC. The entire variable domain, with the rest obtained from reference TRBV7-6 and TRBJ2-1, is as follows: GAGVSQSPRYKVTKRGQDVALRCDPISGHVSLYWYRQALGQGPEFLTYFNYEAQQDKSGLPNDRFSAERPEGSISTLTIQRTEQRDSAMYRCASSLPYNEQFFGPGTRLTVL.